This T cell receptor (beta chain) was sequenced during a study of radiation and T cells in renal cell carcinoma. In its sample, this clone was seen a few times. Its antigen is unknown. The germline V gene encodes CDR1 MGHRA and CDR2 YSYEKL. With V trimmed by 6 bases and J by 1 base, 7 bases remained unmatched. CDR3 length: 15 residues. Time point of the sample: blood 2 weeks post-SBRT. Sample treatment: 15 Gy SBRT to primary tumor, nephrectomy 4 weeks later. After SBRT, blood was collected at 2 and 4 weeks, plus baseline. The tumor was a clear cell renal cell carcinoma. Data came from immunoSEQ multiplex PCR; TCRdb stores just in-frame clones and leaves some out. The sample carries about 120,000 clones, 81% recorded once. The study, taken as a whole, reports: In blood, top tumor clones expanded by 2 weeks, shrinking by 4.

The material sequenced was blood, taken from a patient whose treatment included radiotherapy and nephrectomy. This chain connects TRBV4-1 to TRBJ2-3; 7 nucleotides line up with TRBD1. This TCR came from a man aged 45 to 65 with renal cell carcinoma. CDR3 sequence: CASRYAGGRTDTQYF. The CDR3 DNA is TGCGCCAGCAGGTACGCAGGGGGTCGCACAGATACGCAGTATTTT.